This is a list of T cell receptor beta chains from one sample in a study of human T cells and chemical hapten exposure. Using its own MiXCR run on the RACE reads, TCRdb lists one record per CDR3 protein. The sample shows fewer than 70,000 distinct CDR3 sequences, roughly 9.8% of them seen only once. Material: whole blood, obtained in connection with sensitization to the hapten diphenylcyclopropenone (DPC). Source of these receptors: a woman between 50 and 59 years old with alopecia areata. Some clones in this sample may be carry-over from other donors' samples. CDR3s include the opening cysteine and the closing phenylalanine or tryptophan. D genes are given only for firm matches. Only part of the rows carry a size: once, few, many, or a class if the clone is expanded.

d_gene	v_gene	abundance	j_gene	CDR3nt	CDR3aa
-	TRBV12-3/TRBV12-4	few	TRBJ2-5	TGTGCCAGCAGTCCAAGGGGTTTTGGCCAGTACTTC	CASSPRGFGQYF
TRBD1	TRBV28	many	TRBJ2-1	TGTGCCAGCACCGAACGGACAGGAACCTACAATGAGCAGTTCTTC	CASTERTGTYNEQFF
TRBD2	TRBV28	-	TRBJ2-3	TGTGCCAGCAGGACTAGCGGGTCACAAGATACGCAGTATTTT	CASRTSGSQDTQYF
TRBD1	TRBV19	many	TRBJ2-7	TGTGCCAGTAGTATTTCGACAGGGCCCTTCGAGCAGTACTTC	CASSISTGPFEQYF
TRBD2	TRBV9	many	TRBJ2-1	TGTGCCAGCAGCGTTAGCGGGGGGGCCGAGTCAATTGAGCAGTTCTTC	CASSVSGGAESIEQFF
TRBD1	TRBV7-3	many	TRBJ2-7	TGTGCCAGCAGGTTACCCGGGACAGGGGGCGAGCAGTACTTC	CASRLPGTGGEQYF
-	TRBV12-3/TRBV12-4	few	TRBJ1-1	TGTGCCAGCAGGTCACAGGTCAATATCGCTATATCTGAAGCTTTCTTT	CASRSQVNIAISEAFF
-	TRBV30	-	TRBJ2-7	TGTGCCTGGAGTGTAATGCAGGAGCAGTACTTC	CAWSVMQEQYF
TRBD1	TRBV7-8	many	TRBJ1-6	TGTGCCAGCAGCCCCCCGGGACAGGGTGGCTCACCCCTCCACTTT	CASSPPGQGGSPLHF
TRBD2	TRBV7-3	many	TRBJ2-7	TGTGCCAGCAGCCCCGGGACTAGCGGCTACGAGCAGTACTTC	CASSPGTSGYEQYF
-	TRBV7-6	many	TRBJ2-2	TGTGCCAGCAGCTTATTGGGGCAGGGAACGAACACCGGGGAGCTGTTTTTT	CASSLLGQGTNTGELFF
-	TRBV18	many	TRBJ1-4	TGTGCCAGCTCACCAATTATGACCGGGACGGGAACTAATGAAAAACTGTTTTTT	CASSPIMTGTGTNEKLFF
-	TRBV30	few	TRBJ2-7	TGTGCCTGGAGTGTCTCCTACGAGCAGTACTTC	CAWSVSYEQYF
-	TRBV18	-	TRBJ1-5	TGTGCCAGCTCACTCACCGAGCACAGTAGCAATCAGCCCCAGCATTTT	CASSLTEHSSNQPQHF
-	TRBV5-1	-	TRBJ1-6	TGCGCCAGCAGCTCCGAGGGACACCCCTATAATTCACCCCTCCACTTT	CASSSEGHPYNSPLHF
-	TRBV19	many	TRBJ2-4	TGTGCCAGTAGTGGGCAGGGCGGGCCCAAAAACATTCAGTACTTC	CASSGQGGPKNIQYF
-	TRBV5-5	many	TRBJ1-1	TGTGCCAGCAGCTTGGTGGTCAGCATGAACACTGAAGCTTTCTTT	CASSLVVSMNTEAFF
TRBD1	TRBV4-3	-	TRBJ1-6	TGCGCCAGCAGCCAAGCGGACAGGGGTTCACCCCTCCACTTT	CASSQADRGSPLHF
-	TRBV27	-	TRBJ2-2	TGTGCCAGCAGTTCCTGGACTGTCTCGAACACCGGGGAGCTGTTTTTT	CASSSWTVSNTGELFF
-	TRBV6-1	-	TRBJ1-5	TGTGCCAGCTTCACAGCTCGGGGCAATCAGCCCCAGCATTTT	CASFTARGNQPQHF
-	TRBV6-5	-	TRBJ2-6	TGTGCCAGCAGTCTAGTAGTGGGGGTCGGGGCCAACGTCCTGACTTTC	CASSLVVGVGANVLTF
TRBD1	TRBV5-1	many	TRBJ2-1	TGCGCCAGCAGCTCCGGGACAGGGACCTACAATGAGCAGTTCTTC	CASSSGTGTYNEQFF
-	TRBV7-2	-	TRBJ2-1	TGTGCCAGCAGCTCCGCTAGCGCCACATACAATGAGCAGTTCTTC	CASSSASATYNEQFF
-	TRBV12-3/TRBV12-4	few	TRBJ1-3	TGTGCCAGCAGTTTCACCAGGGAGGACACCATATATTTT	CASSFTREDTIYF
TRBD1	TRBV19	few	TRBJ1-4	TGTGCCAGTAGAACCGGGACAGCTAATGAAAAACTGTTTTTT	CASRTGTANEKLFF
-	TRBV6-1	once	TRBJ2-1	TGTGCCAGCAGTGAAGCGGTAGGGCTTGCCTACAATGAGCAGTTCTTC	CASSEAVGLAYNEQFF
-	TRBV7-9	many	TRBJ2-7	TGTGCCAGCAGCTCGGACGGACTCGGGAACGAGCAGTACTTC	CASSSDGLGNEQYF
-	TRBV7-2	-	TRBJ2-4	TGTGCCAGCAGCCCCCGAGACAAGAAAAACATTCAGTACTTC	CASSPRDKKNIQYF
-	TRBV12-3/TRBV12-4	many	TRBJ2-7	TGTGCCAGCAGTTTAGCTTCCGGCCCCTACGAGCAGTACTTC	CASSLASGPYEQYF
TRBD1	TRBV6-6	few	TRBJ2-7	TGTGCCAGCAGTGGGGGGCTGGGACAGGGGGACGAGCAGTACTTC	CASSGGLGQGDEQYF
-	TRBV6-2/TRBV6-3	many	TRBJ2-4	TGTGCCAGCAGTTACCTCTGGAACATTCAGTACTTC	CASSYLWNIQYF
TRBD1	TRBV29-1	many	TRBJ2-5	TGCAGCGTAGAACAGGGGGCGCGAGGAGAGACCCAGTACTTC	CSVEQGARGETQYF
-	TRBV15	many	TRBJ2-3	TGTGCCACCAGCAGAGGCTTTAGCACAGATACGCAGTATTTT	CATSRGFSTDTQYF
-	TRBV18	-	TRBJ1-1	TGTACCAGCTCATTGAACACTGAAGCTTTCTTT	CTSSLNTEAFF
TRBD1	TRBV2	-	TRBJ1-1	TGTGCCAGCAGTAAAGACAGGGTAGGAGGAAACACTGAAGCTTTCTTT	CASSKDRVGGNTEAFF
-	TRBV21-1	many	TRBJ1-5	TGTGCCAGCAGCCGACAGGGACTCAATCAGCCCCAGCATTTT	CASSRQGLNQPQHF
-	TRBV12-2	many	TRBJ1-5	TGTGCAAGTCGCTCCGTGGGAGGCAATCAGCCCCAGCATTTT	CASRSVGGNQPQHF
TRBD2	TRBV29-1	many	TRBJ2-3	TGCAGCGTTACCCTACCGGGGGGGAGTACGCAGTATTTT	CSVTLPGGSTQYF
-	TRBV5-5	many	TRBJ2-3	TGTGCCAGCAGCTGGCCCCTCGGAGATACGCAGTATTTT	CASSWPLGDTQYF
TRBD2	TRBV30	many	TRBJ2-1	TGTGCCTGGGAGCCAGGGACTAGCGGGGGAAAGCAGTTCTTC	CAWEPGTSGGKQFF
TRBD1	TRBV5-5	-	TRBJ1-1	TGTGCCAGCAGACGTGGACAGGGCGAAGGGAACACTGAAGCTTTCTTT	CASRRGQGEGNTEAFF
-	TRBV6-5	few	TRBJ1-2	TGTGCCAGCAGTACGGGGGGGAACTATGGCTACACCTTC	CASSTGGNYGYTF
-	TRBV7-8	many	TRBJ1-1	TGTGCCAGCAGCCCAAACACCAATAAGAACACTGAAGCTTTCTTT	CASSPNTNKNTEAFF
-	TRBV27	-	TRBJ2-4	TGTGCCAGCAGTTTATCCGGGGAGATATTAGCCAAAAACATTCAGTACTTC	CASSLSGEILAKNIQYF
TRBD2	TRBV4-2	few	TRBJ2-7	TGTGCCAGCAGCCACGTAGGGGCTAGCGGGGGGCCGATCCAGTACTTC	CASSHVGASGGPIQYF
-	TRBV18	many	TRBJ2-2	TGTGCCAGCTCACCGCCGTTGAAGGGGAACACCGGGGAGCTGTTTTTT	CASSPPLKGNTGELFF
-	TRBV6-6	-	TRBJ1-6	TGTGCCAGCAGCCAAGGGACCTTTTCACCCCTCCACTTT	CASSQGTFSPLHF
TRBD2	TRBV29-1	-	TRBJ2-4	TGCAGCGTTGAAAGTGGGACTAGCGGGAACATTCAGTACTTC	CSVESGTSGNIQYF
-	TRBV7-8	few	TRBJ2-1	TGTGCCAGCCGCCCCTTCCTAAGCTCCTACAATGAGCAGTTCTTC	CASRPFLSSYNEQFF
-	TRBV4-1	few	TRBJ2-6	TGCGCCAGCAGCCAAGCAGGGACCGGGGCCAACGTCCTGACTTTC	CASSQAGTGANVLTF
TRBD1	TRBV7-8	many	TRBJ2-1	TGTGCCAGCAGCCCGTTCTCGGGACAGGGATCTTACAATGAGCAGTTCTTC	CASSPFSGQGSYNEQFF
-	TRBV6-2/TRBV6-3	few	TRBJ1-5	TGTGCCAGCAGTTGGCGAGGGTACCTCAATCAGCCCCAGCATTTT	CASSWRGYLNQPQHF
-	TRBV28	-	TRBJ2-7	TGTGCCAGCAGTCCTACCCAGTCCTACGAGCAGTACTTC	CASSPTQSYEQYF
-	TRBV12-3/TRBV12-4	-	TRBJ1-5	TGTGCCAGCAGTTTAGACGGGAACAATCAGCCCCAGCATTTT	CASSLDGNNQPQHF
-	TRBV7-9	many	TRBJ1-2	TGTGCCAGCAGCTTTGGACAGATCGATGGCTACACCTTC	CASSFGQIDGYTF